A selection of T cell receptor beta chains follows, all from one sample in a study of cytomegalovirus exposure and HLA in healthy donors. Profiling relied on immunoSEQ multiplex PCR, and the TCRdb table lists in-frame clones only, not all of them. The sample carries about 82,000 clones, around three quarters recorded once. Sequencing input: PBMCs. Receptors were obtained from a man in his sixties in good health and CMV-seronegative. The CDR3 runs from the conserved cysteine through the conserved F or W. The D gene is left open where the match is weak. Clone size is not always given. Where it is, it says once, few, many or a class for expanded clones.

clone_size	d_call	v_call	j_call	cdr3_aa	cdr3_nt
.	.	TRBV9	TRBJ1-1	CASSPPGVGGEAFF	TGTGCCAGCAGCCCCCCCGGGGTGGGGGGAGAAGCTTTCTTT
once	TRBD2	TRBV5-5	TRBJ2-5	CASSRLAGEETQYF	TGTGCCAGCAGCCGACTAGCGGGAGAAGAGACCCAGTACTTC
.	TRBD2	TRBV11-2	TRBJ2-2	CASSPPLAGSTGELFF	TGTGCCAGCAGCCCGCCCCTAGCGGGATCCACCGGGGAGCTGTTTTTT
few	TRBD2	TRBV7-2	TRBJ2-1	CASSRGTSGGNEQFF	TGTGCCAGCAGCCGGGGGACTAGCGGGGGGAATGAGCAGTTCTTC
.	.	TRBV5-4	TRBJ2-2	CASSPGWQGTNTGELFF	TGTGCCAGCAGCCCGGGATGGCAGGGGACGAACACCGGGGAGCTGTTTTTT
.	TRBD2	TRBV4-2	TRBJ2-3	CASSRAGRASGDTQYF	TGTGCCAGCAGCCGGGCTGGGAGGGCCTCCGGAGATACGCAGTATTTT
.	.	TRBV11-2	TRBJ1-2	CASSLGLQGDGYTF	TGTGCCAGCAGCTTAGGTCTACAGGGAGATGGCTACACCTTC
once	TRBD1	TRBV11-3	TRBJ2-2	CASSPTTGHTGELFF	TGTGCCAGCAGCCCAACGACAGGGCACACCGGGGAGCTGTTTTTT
.	TRBD1	TRBV6-4	TRBJ2-7	CASSDSDRTGGDYEQYF	TGTGCCAGCAGTGACTCAGACAGGACAGGGGGAGACTACGAGCAGTACTTC
.	.	TRBV11-3	TRBJ2-3	CASSSQEPDTQYF	TGTGCCAGCAGCTCACAGGAGCCAGATACGCAGTATTTT
.	TRBD1	TRBV30	TRBJ1-1	CAWSVSRTGGAGIATEAFF	TGTGCCTGGAGTGTATCCCGGACAGGGGGCGCGGGTATCGCTACTGAAGCTTTCTTT
.	.	TRBV6-1	TRBJ2-5	CASSALAARDETQYF	TGTGCCAGCAGCGCACTAGCCGCCCGGGATGAGACCCAGTACTTC
few	.	TRBV4-1	TRBJ1-4	CASSQDGRGTTNEKLFF	TGCGCCAGCAGCCAAGATGGGAGGGGGACAACTAATGAAAAACTGTTTTTT
few	TRBD1	TRBV7-2	TRBJ1-5	CASSLAGQVGQPQHF	TGTGCCAGCAGCTTAGCGGGACAGGTGGGCCAGCCCCAGCATTTT
once	TRBD1	TRBV30	TRBJ2-7	CAFPGQGNEQYF	TGTGCCTTTCCGGGACAGGGGAACGAGCAGTACTTC
.	TRBD1	TRBV5-1	TRBJ1-3	CASSDTGGAGNTIYF	TGCGCCAGCAGCGATACAGGGGGGGCTGGAAACACCATATATTTT
.	.	TRBV25-1	TRBJ1-6	CASSENQGLDSPLHF	TGTGCCAGCAGTGAGAACCAGGGTTTGGATTCACCCCTCCACTTT
.	TRBD1	TRBV27	TRBJ1-6	CASSATGLNSPLHF	TGTGCCAGCAGTGCGACAGGGTTAAATTCACCCCTCCACTTT
few	TRBD2	TRBV28	TRBJ2-7	CASSWPRLAGATYEQYF	TGTGCCAGCAGTTGGCCTAGACTAGCGGGGGCCACCTACGAGCAGTACTTC
.	.	TRBV28	TRBJ2-7	CASIGGEAAIREQYF	TGTGCCAGCATAGGGGGTGAGGCAGCAATTAGGGAGCAGTACTTC
few	TRBD1	TRBV15	TRBJ2-3	CATSREIDRETQYF	TGTGCCACCAGCAGAGAAATCGACAGGGAAACGCAGTATTTT
.	.	TRBV18	TRBJ1-4	CASSPPAGLDEKLFF	TGTGCCAGCTCACCACCCGCAGGGTTAGATGAAAAACTGTTTTTT
few	.	TRBV7-2	TRBJ1-3	CASSPLGGQVGNTIYF	TGTGCCAGCAGCCCTCTGGGAGGGCAAGTAGGAAACACCATATATTTT
few	TRBD1	TRBV4-3	TRBJ1-1	CASSQRTGSEAFF	TGCGCCAGCAGCCAGCGGACAGGCTCTGAAGCTTTCTTT
once	.	TRBV7-9	TRBJ2-5	CASSTRETQYF	TGTGCCAGCAGCACGAGGGAGACCCAGTACTTC
.	.	TRBV5-1	TRBJ1-5	CASSLGEFNQPQHF	TGCGCCAGCAGCTTGGGAGAATTTAATCAGCCCCAGCATTTT
.	TRBD2	TRBV7-2	TRBJ2-3	CASSSYLISGGGTDTQYF	TGTGCCAGCAGCTCCTACCTTATAAGCGGGGGGGGCACAGATACGCAGTATTTT
.	TRBD2	TRBV4-3	TRBJ2-3	CASSLGTRGDTQYF	TGCGCCAGCAGCCTCGGGACTAGGGGAGATACGCAGTATTTT
.	TRBD2	TRBV5-6	TRBJ2-1	CASSSGLAGGDEQFF	TGTGCCAGCAGCTCCGGACTAGCGGGAGGGGATGAGCAGTTCTTC
.	TRBD1	TRBV7-6	TRBJ2-5	CASSLRVATGAETQYF	TGTGCCAGCAGTCTTAGGGTCGCAACAGGGGCCGAGACCCAGTACTTC
.	.	TRBV23-1	TRBJ1-2	CASSQSVGGRYGYTF	TGCGCCAGCAGTCAATCCGTCGGGGGGCGCTATGGCTACACCTTC
.	TRBD1	TRBV9	TRBJ1-1	CASSVGTGGPTEAFF	TGTGCCAGCAGCGTAGGTACAGGGGGCCCGACTGAAGCTTTCTTT
few	.	TRBV6-1	TRBJ1-1	CASSEPEGLPNTEAFF	TGTGCCAGCAGCGAACCTGAGGGACTTCCGAACACTGAAGCTTTCTTT
.	TRBD2	TRBV4-3	TRBJ2-3	CASSHGSGGVADTQYF	TGCGCCAGCAGCCACGGTAGCGGGGGGGTGGCAGATACGCAGTATTTT
.	.	TRBV29-1	TRBJ1-1	CSVQQGLNTEAFF	TGCAGCGTTCAACAGGGCTTGAACACTGAAGCTTTCTTT
.	.	TRBV30	TRBJ1-1	CAWSPGRANTEAFF	TGTGCCTGGAGTCCAGGGAGGGCGAACACTGAAGCTTTCTTT
.	.	TRBV7-9	TRBJ2-7	CASSFPPRAGFEQYF	TGTGCCAGCAGCTTCCCACCCCGGGCAGGGTTCGAGCAGTACTTC
.	.	TRBV5-6	TRBJ2-1	CASSLTVANEQFF	TGTGCCAGCAGCTTGACTGTCGCGAATGAGCAGTTCTTC
.	.	TRBV5-8	TRBJ1-2	CASSLPSGYTF	TGTGCCAGCAGCCTCCCCAGTGGCTACACCTTC
.	TRBD1	TRBV25-1	TRBJ1-5	CASSEYDREHSNQPQHF	TGTGCCAGCAGTGAATATGACAGGGAACATAGCAATCAGCCCCAGCATTTT